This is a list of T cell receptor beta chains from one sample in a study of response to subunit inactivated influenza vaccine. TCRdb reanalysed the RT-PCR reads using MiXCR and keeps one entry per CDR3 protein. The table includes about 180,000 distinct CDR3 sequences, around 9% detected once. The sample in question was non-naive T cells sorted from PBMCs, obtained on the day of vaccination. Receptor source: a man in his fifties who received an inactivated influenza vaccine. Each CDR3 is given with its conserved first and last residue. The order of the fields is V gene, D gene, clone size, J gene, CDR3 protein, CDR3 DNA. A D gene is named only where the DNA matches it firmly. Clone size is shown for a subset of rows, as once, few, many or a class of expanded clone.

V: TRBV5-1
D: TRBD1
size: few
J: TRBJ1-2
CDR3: CASSARQGSTGGYTF
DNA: TGCGCCAGCAGCGCCCGACAGGGATCGACGGGCGGCTACACCTTC

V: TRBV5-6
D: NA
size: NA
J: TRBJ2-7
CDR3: CASSPGLHFYEQYF
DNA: TGTGCCAGCAGCCCCGGACTACACTTCTACGAGCAGTACTTC

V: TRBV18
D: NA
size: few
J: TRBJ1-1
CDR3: CASSPLRENTEAFF
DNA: TGTGCCAGCTCACCCCTACGGGAGAACACTGAAGCTTTCTTT

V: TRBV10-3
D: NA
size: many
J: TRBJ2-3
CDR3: CAISYSGDTQYF
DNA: TGTGCCATCAGTTATAGCGGAGATACGCAGTATTTT

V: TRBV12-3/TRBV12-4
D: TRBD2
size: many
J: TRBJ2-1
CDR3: CASSFLAGGYEQFF
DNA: TGTGCCAGCAGTTTCCTAGCGGGAGGATATGAGCAGTTCTTC

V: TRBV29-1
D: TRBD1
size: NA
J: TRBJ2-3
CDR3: CSVGGTGHGDTQYF
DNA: TGCAGCGTTGGGGGGACAGGCCACGGGGATACGCAGTATTTT

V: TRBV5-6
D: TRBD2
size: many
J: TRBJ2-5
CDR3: CASSSSTSWETQYF
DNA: TGTGCCAGCAGCTCGTCGACTAGCTGGGAGACCCAGTACTTC

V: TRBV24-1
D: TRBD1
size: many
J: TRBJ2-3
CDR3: CATSDWTGVTDTQYF
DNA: TGTGCCACCAGTGATTGGACAGGGGTGACAGATACGCAGTATTTT

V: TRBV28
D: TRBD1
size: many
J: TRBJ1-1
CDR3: CASSLGGNRGDTEAFF
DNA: TGTGCCAGCAGTTTAGGGGGGAACAGGGGGGACACTGAAGCTTTCTTT

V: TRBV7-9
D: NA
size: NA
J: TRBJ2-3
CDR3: CASSFTRPDTQYF
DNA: TGTGCCAGCAGCTTCACACGACCGGATACGCAGTATTTT

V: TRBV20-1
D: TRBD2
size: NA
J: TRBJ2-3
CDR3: CSANSGTSGGGTQYF
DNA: TGCAGTGCTAATAGTGGGACTAGCGGGGGTGGTACGCAGTATTTT

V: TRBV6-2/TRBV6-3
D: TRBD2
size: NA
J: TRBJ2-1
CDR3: CASTPLAGSEQFF
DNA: TGTGCCAGCACCCCACTAGCGGGGAGTGAGCAGTTCTTC

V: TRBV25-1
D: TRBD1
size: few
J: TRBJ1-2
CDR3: CASMRTGGNGYTF
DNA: TGTGCCAGCATGCGGACAGGGGGCAATGGCTACACCTTC

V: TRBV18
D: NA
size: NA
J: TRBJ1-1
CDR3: CASSNTLEGSAFF
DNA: TGTGCCAGCTCAAATACGTTGGAGGGATCAGCTTTCTTT

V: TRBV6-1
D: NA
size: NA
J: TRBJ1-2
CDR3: CASSERTLGYTF
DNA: TGTGCCAGCAGTGAAAGGACTCTGGGCTACACCTTC

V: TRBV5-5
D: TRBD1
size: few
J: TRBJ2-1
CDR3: CASSLEGQGFDEQFF
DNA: TGTGCCAGCAGCTTGGAGGGACAGGGTTTCGATGAGCAGTTCTTC

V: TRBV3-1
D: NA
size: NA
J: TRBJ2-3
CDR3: CASSQGTTSFTDTQYF
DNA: TGTGCCAGCAGCCAAGGGACTACTAGTTTTACAGATACGCAGTATTTT

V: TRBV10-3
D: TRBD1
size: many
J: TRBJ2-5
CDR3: CAISEIGTGGETQYF
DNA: TGTGCCATCAGTGAGATTGGGACAGGTGGAGAGACCCAGTACTTC

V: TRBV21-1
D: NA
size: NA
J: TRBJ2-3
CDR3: CASSLNLGQGRTDTQYF
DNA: TGTGCCAGCAGCCTAAATTTGGGACAGGGGAGAACAGATACGCAGTATTTT

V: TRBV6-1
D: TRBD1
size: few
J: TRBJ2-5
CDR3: CASRGTGGGETQYF
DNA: TGTGCCAGCAGGGGGACAGGGGGCGGAGAGACCCAGTACTTC

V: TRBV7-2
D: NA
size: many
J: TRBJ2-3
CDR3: CASSLQRSSTDTQYF
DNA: TGTGCCAGCAGCCTCCAGAGGTCAAGCACAGATACGCAGTATTTT

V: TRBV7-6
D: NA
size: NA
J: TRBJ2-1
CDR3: CASSLTPGGLNNEQFF
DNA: TGTGCCAGCAGCTTAACTCCCGGGGGGCTGAACAATGAGCAGTTCTTC

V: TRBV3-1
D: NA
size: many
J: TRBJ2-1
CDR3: CASSRPRQAVDEQFF
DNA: TGTGCCAGCAGCCGTCCGAGGCAGGCGGTGGATGAGCAGTTCTTC

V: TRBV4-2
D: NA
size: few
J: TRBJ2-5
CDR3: CASSQGVSTNQETQYF
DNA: TGTGCCAGCAGCCAAGGTGTTAGCACTAACCAAGAGACCCAGTACTTC

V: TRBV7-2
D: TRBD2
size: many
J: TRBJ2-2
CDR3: CASSPSSGGARGELFF
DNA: TGTGCCAGCAGCCCGTCCAGCGGGGGGGCCCGCGGGGAGCTGTTTTTT